This TCR beta chain was identified in a study of CD8 T cells in ankylosing spondylitis. MiXCR was run by TCRdb on the 5' RACE reads, yielding one entry per CDR3 protein. The sample holds about 240,000 distinct CDR3 sequences; around 10% are singletons and the top ten take roughly 6.8%. This clonotype was observed many times. The V end lost 5 bases, the J end lost 2 bases, and 17 bases lay between the germline ends. The CDR3 runs to 16 residues. CDR1 SGHAT and CDR2 FQNNGV come from the germline V gene. The chain uses TRBV11-2 and TRBJ2-3, with D maybe TRBD2 (6 bases). The TCR sequence derives from a male donor with ankylosing spondylitis or in good health (not recorded which). Material: blood, either unsorted or a sorted T cell fraction (not recorded which). CDR3 region: CASSPRRDFITDTQYF. The CDR3 bases are TGTGCCAGCAGCCCTAGGAGGGACTTTATCACAGATACGCAGTATTTT.